One sample yielded the 25 T cell receptor beta chains listed below, sequenced in a study of T cells in Graves' hyperthyroidism and ophthalmopathy. RNA transcripts provided the source from which TCR beta CDR3 regions were amplified. The HTBI primer set drove a first-round RT-PCR of the TCR CDR3. TCRdb processed the multiplex PCR reads anew with MiXCR; each CDR3 protein has one entry. Among 550,000 to 850,000 distinct CDR3 sequences, roughly a sixth were seen once, and the ten largest hold approximately 15%. Sequenced material: blood. The origin of the receptors is a woman aged 50 to 65 with Graves' hyperthyroidism that later progressed to Graves' ophthalmopathy.

The rearrangement uses TRBV7-9 and TRBJ2-1; 11 nucleotides align to TRBD1. The CDR3 contains 15 residues. The germline CDR1 and CDR2 sequences are SEHNR and FQNEAQ (reference sequence). V was clipped by 1 base and J by 8 bases; unmatched bases: 4. This CDR3 reads CASSLVGQGVDEQFF. The CDR3 bases are TGTGCCAGCAGCTTAGTGGGACAGGGGGTGGATGAGCAGTTCTTC.

The genes are TRBV10-3 and TRBJ2-5; D perhaps matches TRBD1 (6 bases). The CDR3 sequence is 15 residues long. V was shortened by 3 bases and J by 4 bases, with 15 bases between the two germline ends. The V gene's germline CDR1 is ENHRY and CDR2 SYGVKD. CDR3: CAISEVVGGGETQYF. DNA for the CDR3: TGTGCCATCAGTGAAGTGGTTGGGGGCGGAGAGACCCAGTACTTC.

About this clonotype: The germline gene is not matched at one end of the junction; a read error may be the cause. V and J are TRBV3-1 and TRBJ2-1; 13 bases line up with TRBD2. The CDR3 has 17 residues. Germline V gene lookup returns CDR1 LGHDT and CDR2 YNNKEL (reference sequence). In DNA form, the CDR3 reads TGTGTCAGCAGACCTAGAGAGGGACTAGCGGGGTACAATGAGCAGTTCTTC. This codes for CVSRPREGLAGYNEQFF.

This clonotype was seen a handful of times. V gene TRBV4-1 combines with J gene TRBJ2-7; no definite D call. The CDR3 has 15 residues. Germline CDR1 is MGHRA and CDR2 is YSYEKL. Deletions cut 1 base from V and 3 bases from J, with 13 bases between. The CDR3 DNA follows: TGCGCCAGCAGCCAAGGTTTGGACCGCTACTACGAGCAGTACTTC. Protein sequence: CASSQGLDRYYEQYF.

This chain links TRBV7-9 with TRBJ2-3; no firm D call. With 3 bases removed from V and 3 bases from J, the gap between germline ends came to 25 bases. CDR1 is SEHNR and CDR2 is FQNEAQ in the germline V gene (reference sequence). The CDR3 extends over 19 amino acids. Written as DNA, the CDR3 is TGTGCCAGCAGCTTCAAATCTCGGATGGACCTCAAAGATACAGATACGCAGTATTTT. This codes for CASSFKSRMDLKDTDTQYF.

This clonotype was observed a few times. The J gene is TRBJ2-2, the V gene TRBV6-5; perhaps TRBD1 as D (5 bases). The CDR3 sequence is 15 residues long. V was pared by 2 bases and J by 7 bases, with 14 bases between. Germline CDR1 and CDR2: MNHEY and SVGAGI. The DNA of the CDR3 is TGTGCCAGCAGTTACGGGCAGGGTCGAATCGGGGAGCTGTTTTTT. This translates into CASSYGQGRIGELFF.

This clonotype was recorded many times. The chain employs TRBV5-1 and TRBJ2-7; D may match TRBD1 or TRBD2 (5 bases each). The CDR3 is 13 amino acids. Trimming stripped 4 bases from V and 6 bases from J, with 14 bases between. CDR1 is SGHRS and CDR2 is YFSETQ in the germline V gene. CDR3: CASSAGTTLEQYF. The CDR3 DNA is TGCGCCAGCAGCGCTGGGACCACCCTCGAGCAGTACTTC. The full variable domain, completed using reference TRBV5-1 and TRBJ2-7, is KAGVTQTPRYLIKTRGQQVTLSCSPISGHRSVSWYQQTPGQGLQFLFEYFSETQRNKGNFPGRFSGRQFSNSRSEMNVSTLELGDSALYLCASSAGTTLEQYFGPGTRLTVT.

On this clonotype itself: At one boundary the junction diverges from the germline segment, which might be a read error. The chain couples TRBV20-1 to TRBJ2-6, with D perhaps TRBD1 or TRBD2 (6 bases each). The CDR3 runs 16 residues. The germline V gene encodes CDR1 DFQATT and CDR2 SNEGSKA (reference sequence). CDR3 DNA sequence: TGCAGTGCTAGAGCCTGGGGGGCCTCTGGGGCCAACGCCCTGACTTTC. This translates into CSARAWGASGANALTF.

The CDR3 is CSVSSRETQYF. The CDR3 DNA reads as TGCAGCGTTTCCAGCCGCGAGACCCAGTACTTC. The chain combines TRBV29-1 with TRBJ2-5; D remains unclear. The germline gives CDR1 SQVTM, CDR2 ANQGSEA. V was shortened by 5 bases and J by 5 bases, with 9 bases between the two germline ends. The CDR3 is 11 amino acids.

This clonotype was detected ten times or more. The rearrangement joins TRBV12-3 or TRBV12-4 to TRBJ1-5, with TRBD1 matching over 7 bases. J lost 5 bases, V lost 2 bases, and 6 bases had no gene match. This CDR3 has 15 amino acids. CDR3: CASSLMGQIYQPQHF. The CDR3 nucleotides are TGTGCCAGCAGTTTAATGGGACAGATCTATCAGCCCCAGCATTTT.

This clonotype was detected a few times. V is TRBV5-4 and J is TRBJ1-4, with D possibly TRBD1 on 5 matching bases. This CDR3 spans 14 amino acids. Trimming left V 5 bases short and J 5 bases short, with 13 bases between. Germline values: CDR1 SGHNT, CDR2 YYREEE (reference sequence). DNA for the CDR3: TGTGCCAGCAGTATTGGGACGGAGAATGAAAAACTGTTTTTT. This gives the protein CASSIGTENEKLFF.

There are many counts of this clonotype. The chain is built from TRBV11-2 and TRBJ2-1; D may be TRBD2 (5 bases). There are 17 residues in the CDR3. Germline V gene data show CDR1 as SGHAT and CDR2 as FQNNGV. Deletions cut 2 bases from V and 4 bases from J, with 18 bases between. CDR3 nucleotide sequence: TGTGCCAGCAGCTTATGGGCACCGGAGGTGGTGTACAATGAGCAGTTCTTC. It is translated as CASSLWAPEVVYNEQFF.

In regard to this clonotype: One base away lies a much larger clone, so this may be a sequencing read error. The chain combines TRBV7-2 with TRBJ2-2; D gene unclear. This CDR3 is built from 16 residues. CDR1 is SGHTA, CDR2 FQGNSA, per germline. V was pared by 2 bases and J by 0 bases, with 10 bases between. CDR3 coding DNA: TGTGCCAGCAGCTTATTCATCGGATCGAACACCGGGGAGCTGTTTTTT. Protein sequence: CASSLFIGSNTGELFF.

This sequence joins TRBV27 and TRBJ1-5; possible D gene TRBD1, 5 bases. Germline values: CDR1 MNHEY, CDR2 SMNVEV (reference sequence). This CDR3 has 15 residues. V was trimmed by 4 bases and J by 2 bases, leaving 12 bases between them. CDR3 bases: TGTGCCAGCAGTTCTCCGGGAGGGGGCAATCAGCCCCAGCATTTT. It encodes CASSSPGGGNQPQHF.

Many counts were recorded for this clonotype. This chain connects TRBV27 to TRBJ2-4; no clear D gene. Germline loops: CDR1 MNHEY, CDR2 SMNVEV (reference sequence). This CDR3 comprises 15 residues. Trimming stripped 7 bases from V and 5 bases from J, with 18 bases between. The CDR3 reads CASTAFGSAENIQYF. CDR3 DNA sequence: TGTGCCAGCACGGCGTTCGGGTCAGCAGAAAACATTCAGTACTTC.

Many counts were recorded for this clonotype. The CDR3 protein is CSARDEGLMDEQFF. CDR3 in DNA: TGCAGTGCTAGAGATGAAGGGTTGATGGATGAGCAGTTCTTC. V usage is TRBV20-1 and J usage is TRBJ2-1; D uncertain. The germline CDR1 and CDR2 sequences are DFQATT and SNEGSKA (reference sequence). CDR3 length: 14 residues. Trimming shortened V by 0 bases and J by 8 bases, and 14 bases separated the two germline ends.

This sequence joins TRBV6-4 and TRBJ1-1; possible D gene TRBD1, 6 bases. V lost 3 bases and J 4 bases, leaving 15 bases between the germline ends. The V gene's germline CDR1 is MRHNA and CDR2 SNTAGT. This CDR3 region has 15 residues. Here the CDR3 reads CASSERMGAGTEAFF. In DNA, the CDR3 is TGTGCCAGCAGTGAGCGGATGGGGGCCGGCACTGAAGCTTTCTTT.

The rearrangement uses TRBV25-1 and TRBJ1-3; D gene uncertain. V was trimmed by 3 bases and J by 2 bases, leaving 8 bases between them. The CDR3 sequence is 14 residues long. Germline lookup yields CDR1 MGHDK and CDR2 SYGVNS. In DNA form, the CDR3 reads TGTGCCAGCAGTGACGACTATGCTGGAAACACCATATATTTT. This encodes CASSDDYAGNTIYF.

The chain has TRBV4-1 and TRBJ2-7; maybe TRBD2 (6 bases). Trimming removed 0 bases from V and 4 bases from J, with 16 bases in between. CDR1 is MGHRA, CDR2 YSYEKL, per germline. The CDR3 length is 16 residues. The CDR3 protein is CASSQDSVEGGYEQYF. CDR3 bases: TGCGCCAGCAGCCAAGATTCGGTGGAGGGTGGGTACGAGCAGTACTTC.

This clonotype was seen a few times. The V call is TRBV27, the J call TRBJ1-6; D is undetermined. CDR3 length equals 12 residues. V was trimmed by 3 bases and J by 10 bases, leaving 7 bases between them. Germline loops: CDR1 MNHEY, CDR2 SMNVEV (reference sequence). The DNA for the CDR3 is TGTGCCAGCAGTTTCGTGGAGTCACCCCTCCACTTT. It codes for CASSFVESPLHF.

This clonotype was counted between two and nine times. The chain joins TRBV20-1 to TRBJ1-1, with a tentative D call TRBD1 (5 bases). Trimming left V 6 bases short and J 3 bases short, with 14 bases between. The CDR3 totals 13 residues. Germline V gene sequence: CDR1 DFQATT, CDR2 SNEGSKA (reference sequence). CDR3 nucleotides: TGCAGTGCCGATTTTGGGGGGGACACTGAAGCTTTCTTT. Protein: CSADFGGDTEAFF.

The rearrangement joins TRBV20-1 to TRBJ2-7; tentative D call: TRBD1 (5 bases). The germline CDR1 and CDR2 sequences are DFQATT and SNEGSKA (reference sequence). Trimming removed 4 bases at V and 2 bases at J, with 15 bases between. This CDR3 is built from 14 residues. CDR3 amino acids: CSAKDSRIAYEQYF. DNA of the CDR3: TGCAGTGCTAAAGACAGTCGGATAGCCTACGAGCAGTACTTC.

The chain uses TRBV12-3 or TRBV12-4 and TRBJ1-5, with a weak D call TRBD1 (6 bases). The ends were cut back, 6 bases at V and 6 bases at J, with 9 bases in the middle. The CDR3 consists of 12 residues. CDR3 DNA: TGTGCCAGCAGACCGACAGGTCAGCCCCAGCATTTT. Its protein product is CASRPTGQPQHF.

The table lists this clonotype with many counts. The chain is built from TRBV20-1 and TRBJ2-7; D not certain. This CDR3 region has 13 residues. Between the trimmed V and J ends, which lost 5 bases and 4 bases, there was a span of 15 bases. Germline V gene data show CDR1 as DFQATT and CDR2 as SNEGSKA (reference sequence). In DNA form, the CDR3 reads TGCAGTGCTCAAATCCGTACAGCATACGAGCAGTACTTC. Its translation: CSAQIRTAYEQYF.

This clonotype was counted many times. The rearrangement uses TRBV11-2 and TRBJ2-3; a weak D match, TRBD1 (6 bases). The CDR3 length is 14 residues. The V gene's germline CDR1 is SGHAT and CDR2 FQNNGV. The V end was cut by 4 bases, the J end by 6 bases, with 14 bases between. CDR3 DNA sequence: TGTGCCAGCAGCTCCCCAGGGGTGGGGGATACGCAGTATTTT. Translating gives CASSSPGVGDTQYF.